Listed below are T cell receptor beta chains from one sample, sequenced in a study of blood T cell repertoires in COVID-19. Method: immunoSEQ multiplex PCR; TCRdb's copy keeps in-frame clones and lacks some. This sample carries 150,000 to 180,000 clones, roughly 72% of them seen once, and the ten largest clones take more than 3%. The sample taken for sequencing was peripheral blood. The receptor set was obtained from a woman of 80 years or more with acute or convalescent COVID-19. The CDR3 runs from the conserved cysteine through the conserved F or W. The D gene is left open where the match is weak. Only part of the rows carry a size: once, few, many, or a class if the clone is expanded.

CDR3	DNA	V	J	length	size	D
CASATGVAAEAFF	TGTGCCAGCGCGACAGGGGTGGCGGCTGAAGCTTTCTTT	TRBV19	TRBJ1-1	13	NA	TRBD1
CASTRTGDRNEQFF	TGTGCCAGCACCCGGACAGGGGATAGAAATGAGCAGTTCTTC	TRBV9	TRBJ2-1	14	NA	TRBD1
CASSIPGADTQYF	TGTGCCAGTAGTATCCCCGGAGCAGATACGCAGTATTTT	TRBV19	TRBJ2-3	13	NA	NA
CASSAGDFGSYEQYF	TGTGCCAGCAGCGCGGGGGATTTTGGGTCCTACGAGCAGTACTTC	TRBV7-9	TRBJ2-7	15	NA	TRBD2
CASSLGLSTDTQYF	TGTGCCAGCAGTCTGGGACTGAGCACAGATACGCAGTATTTT	TRBV6-4	TRBJ2-3	14	NA	NA
CASSRTSGGTDTQYF	TGTGCCAGCAGCCGGACTAGCGGGGGCACAGATACGCAGTATTTT	TRBV7-2	TRBJ2-3	15	NA	TRBD2
CASSYWSPATTNEKLFF	TGTGCCAGCAGTTATTGGAGCCCGGCCACAACTAATGAAAAACTGTTTTTT	TRBV6-2/TRBV6-3	TRBJ1-4	17	NA	NA
CASSIRTGIYEQYF	TGTGCCAGTAGTATTAGGACAGGGATCTACGAGCAGTACTTC	TRBV19	TRBJ2-7	14	NA	TRBD1
CASSLDHQQVITEAFF	TGTGCCAGCAGCTTAGATCACCAACAGGTAATCACTGAAGCTTTCTTT	TRBV11-2	TRBJ1-1	16	NA	NA
CASSFFGSSYEQYF	TGTGCCAGCAGCTTCTTCGGGAGCTCCTACGAGCAGTACTTC	TRBV5-6	TRBJ2-7	14	NA	NA
CASSLQLDTEAFF	TGCGCCAGCAGCTTACAATTGGACACTGAAGCTTTCTTT	TRBV5-1	TRBJ1-1	13	once	NA
CASSEAGTGGYTF	TGTGCCAGCAGTGAAGCAGGGACTGGTGGCTACACCTTC	TRBV2	TRBJ1-2	13	NA	NA
CASSSRAGGMGNEQFF	TGCGCCAGCAGCTCCAGAGCGGGAGGGATGGGCAATGAGCAGTTCTTC	TRBV5-1	TRBJ2-1	16	few	TRBD2
CSASPLANTGELFF	TGCAGTGCTAGTCCGCTAGCAAACACCGGGGAGCTGTTTTTT	TRBV20-1	TRBJ2-2	14	NA	NA
CASSLQQGLDQYF	TGTGCCAGCAGCCTACAACAGGGGTTGGACCAGTACTTC	TRBV7-3	TRBJ2-5	13	once	TRBD1
CASSLREGARTGELFF	TGTGCCAGCAGCTTACGTGAGGGGGCGAGGACCGGGGAGCTGTTTTTT	TRBV7-9	TRBJ2-2	16	NA	TRBD1
CASSLEGGANQPQHF	TGTGCCAGCAGCTTAGAAGGTGGAGCCAATCAGCCCCAGCATTTT	TRBV7-8	TRBJ1-5	15	few	NA
CASTEGLAGGDEQFF	TGTGCCAGCACCGAAGGACTAGCGGGGGGGGATGAGCAGTTCTTC	TRBV6-5	TRBJ2-1	15	NA	TRBD2
CAISESRTSGGFSSYEQYF	TGTGCCATCAGTGAATCACGTACTAGCGGGGGATTCTCCTCCTACGAGCAGTACTTC	TRBV10-3	TRBJ2-7	19	NA	TRBD2
CASSPGNSGNTIYF	TGCGCCAGCAGCCCAGGGAACTCTGGAAACACCATATATTTT	TRBV5-1	TRBJ1-3	14	NA	NA
CASRGQGYGELFF	TGTGCCAGTAGGGGACAGGGCTACGGGGAGCTGTTTTTT	TRBV19	TRBJ2-2	13	NA	TRBD1
CASDDSGPHLSVEQFF	TGTGCCAGCGATGACAGCGGGCCCCATTTATCCGTTGAGCAGTTCTTC	TRBV2	TRBJ2-1	16	NA	NA
CASSPGHSDTGELFF	TGCGCCAGCAGCCCGGGACACTCGGACACCGGGGAGCTGTTTTTT	TRBV5-1	TRBJ2-2	15	NA	NA
CASSERDRGLTNEKLFF	TGTGCCAGCAGTGAAAGGGACAGGGGGTTAACTAATGAAAAACTGTTTTTT	TRBV6-1	TRBJ1-4	17	NA	TRBD1
CSARETGRAFF	TGCAGTGCTAGAGAGACAGGGAGGGCTTTCTTT	TRBV20-1	TRBJ1-1	11	NA	TRBD1
CASSPHGYLRETQYF	TGTGCCAGCTCACCACACGGGTACCTCCGAGAGACCCAGTACTTC	TRBV18	TRBJ2-5	15	NA	NA
CAVKRGDSSTDTQYF	TGTGCCGTCAAGCGGGGGGACTCTAGCACAGATACGCAGTATTTT	TRBV10-3	TRBJ2-3	15	few	TRBD2
CASSRQTENTEAFF	TGTGCCAGCAGCAGACAGACAGAGAACACTGAAGCTTTCTTT	TRBV11-2	TRBJ1-1	14	NA	NA
CASALAWNTGELFF	TGTGCCAGCGCCCTGGCATGGAACACCGGGGAGCTGTTTTTT	TRBV11-3	TRBJ2-2	14	NA	NA
CASSYSFSEQYF	TGTGCCAGCAGTTACTCTTTTAGCGAGCAGTACTTC	TRBV6-2/TRBV6-3	TRBJ2-7	12	NA	NA
CASSYLGQATYEQYF	TGTGCCAGCAGTTACCTGGGACAGGCGACCTACGAGCAGTACTTC	TRBV6-5	TRBJ2-7	15	few	TRBD1
CASSLDGENSPLHF	TGTGCCAGCAGCTTGGACGGGGAAAATTCACCCCTCCACTTT	TRBV11-3	TRBJ1-6	14	NA	NA
CASSRSGTSPYEQYF	TGTGCCAGCAGCCGATCCGGGACAAGCCCCTACGAGCAGTACTTC	TRBV6-5	TRBJ2-7	15	few	NA
CASSLGLAGEETQYF	TGTGCCAGCAGCTTGGGTCTAGCGGGGGAAGAGACCCAGTACTTC	TRBV5-4	TRBJ2-5	15	NA	TRBD2
CAITSGLNYGYTF	TGTGCCATCACCTCAGGGCTTAACTATGGCTACACCTTC	TRBV10-3	TRBJ1-2	13	NA	NA
CASSADRGNQPQHF	TGTGCCAGCTCAGCGGACAGGGGGAATCAGCCCCAGCATTTT	TRBV18	TRBJ1-5	14	once	TRBD1
CASSESEGEQYF	TGCGCCAGCAGTGAGTCGGAGGGCGAGCAGTACTTC	TRBV10-1	TRBJ2-7	12	NA	NA
CASSLRPQSTNEKLFF	TGTGCCAGCAGCCTAAGGCCACAGTCAACTAATGAAAAACTGTTTTTT	TRBV5-8	TRBJ1-4	16	once	NA
CASSPTGDQPQHF	TGTGCCAGCAGTCCAACAGGGGATCAGCCCCAGCATTTT	TRBV9	TRBJ1-5	13	NA	TRBD1
CASSLRDYYEQYF	TGTGCCAGCAGTCTACGGGACTATTACGAGCAGTACTTC	TRBV21-1	TRBJ2-7	13	NA	NA
CASSFGAKNIQYF	TGTGCCAGCAGTTTCGGAGCCAAAAACATTCAGTACTTC	TRBV12-3/TRBV12-4	TRBJ2-4	13	NA	NA
CASRGRGNTIYF	TGTGCCAGCAGAGGACGAGGGAACACCATATATTTT	TRBV12-3/TRBV12-4	TRBJ1-3	12	NA	NA
CASDLNGVGYTF	TGTGCCAGCGACCTTAACGGGGTTGGCTACACCTTC	TRBV2	TRBJ1-2	12	once	NA